This T cell receptor (beta chain) was profiled in a study of T-cell memory formation after mild COVID-19. Findings and caveats of the study: Pre-infection memory harbored some responding clones, suggesting cross-reactive memory joined.

A 5'RACE reaction primed in the constant segment made cDNA libraries of TCR alpha and TCR beta, and these carried sample barcodes and UMIs. MiXCR, applied by TCRdb to the 5' RACE reads, yields one record per CDR3 protein. The table includes about half a million distinct CDR3 sequences, over 15% detected once. This clonotype has just a few counts. The antigen is not known. Looked up from germline, CDR1 is MNHEY and CDR2 is SMNVEV (reference sequence). V was pared by 11 bases and J by 4 bases, with 20 bases between. The CDR3 sequence is 14 residues long. Sequencing input: PBMCs or a T cell subset sorted from them (not recorded which). J is TRBJ2-5 and V is TRBV27; D is perhaps TRBD1 (6 bases). The TCR originated in an adult woman who had mild COVID-19 (a few samples of this study predate the infection). Cell type and time point are not known. In DNA form, the CDR3 reads TGTGCCCCTTTAGCCAGGGGTTATGGAGAGACCCAGTACTTC. Its protein product is CAPLARGYGETQYF.